This T cell receptor beta chain originates from a study of post-analysis software for immune sequencing data. Overall study findings and caveats: Controls had lower frequencies than patients of five or six TRBV segments, which included TRBV5-6, TRBV5-1 and TRBV20-1.

Comment on this clonotype: Its antigen is undetermined.

Libraries were made from TCR beta cDNA, and they carried unique molecular identifiers. TCRdb called the PCR reads again in MiXCR, with one record for every CDR3 protein. The data hold around 710,000 distinct CDR3 sequences, with about 45% observed a single time. The ends were cut back, 6 bases at V and 7 bases at J, with 15 bases in the middle. This CDR3 has 13 residues. The germline gives CDR1 MNHNS, CDR2 SASEGT. This clonotype was obtained from a girl aged 5-17 years with multiple sclerosis. V gene TRBV6-1 combines with J gene TRBJ2-5, with TRBD1 as a possible D gene (7 bases). The sequencing sample was made of blood. The DNA for the CDR3 is TGTGCCAGCAGGGAGGGGGCCGGGACGACCCAGTACTTC. This sequence encodes CASREGAGTTQYF.